This T cell receptor beta chain was sequenced during a study of regulatory T cells in long-lasting Graves disease. Study results and limitations: Whereas new patients shared 900 to 1,000 public clonotypes, persistent patients shared more, at about 3,000. The study found TRBV28, TRBJ1-2 and TRBJ2-5 favored in persistent disease.

This clonotype was recorded many times. Antigen specificity is unknown. Arm-PCR of CDR3 regions and iRepertoire HTBI primers were used to build TCR beta libraries. TCRdb re-derived calls from the multiplex PCR reads in MiXCR, one entry per CDR3 protein. The table lists about 400,000 distinct CDR3 sequences, 20% of them singletons, with about 20% in the top ten. Time point of the sample: persistent/refractory GD, antithyroid drugs over 5 years with positive TRAb. Generation of the TCR library employed RNA extracted from PBMCs. The V gene end was trimmed by 0 bases and the J gene end by 4 bases; junction bases not matched to a gene: 8. Germline V gene data show CDR1 as MNHEY and CDR2 as SVGAGI. The CDR3 is 16 residues long.

The sequencing here drew on peripheral blood mononuclear cells (PBMCs), taken when the disease was refractory, from a patient treated with antithyroid drugs. V usage is TRBV6-5 and J usage is TRBJ1-2, with TRBD1 matching over 7 bases. The receptor was derived from a female donor with Graves disease. The CDR3: CASSYSKDRPSYGYTF. DNA for the CDR3: TGTGCCAGCAGTTACTCGAAGGACAGGCCCTCCTATGGCTACACCTTC.